The 9 T cell receptor delta chains below were found in one sample sequenced in a study of γδ T cells in repeated Plasmodium falciparum infection. TCRdb applied CATT to the multiplex PCR reads for clone calling. The sample carries 50,000 or so delta-chain clones, about 1.5% recorded once. Gammadelta T cells were flow-sorted from PBMC into Vgamma9/Vdelta2+ and Vdelta2-negative populations for bulk analysis. The sample was gamma-delta T cells from blood. The receptors shown here come from a pool of human donors (malaria-infected and uninfected, not separated).

This clone was observed a handful of times. The protein TCRdb lists belongs to a much larger clone and differs from this DNA's translation at residue 13, which points to a read error; the protein shown is made from the DNA. The chain is built from TRDV1 and TRDJ1; a weak D match, TRDD3 (5 bases). The J gene is not listed in TCRdb, so it was assigned here from a DNA match to germline. The CDR3 loop spans 22 amino acids. The V end lost 0 bases, the J end lost 0 bases, and 29 bases lay between the germline ends. Per the germline V gene, CDR1 is TSWWSYY and CDR2 is QGS. The CDR3, as DNA: TGTGCTCTTGGGGAACTCATGGGTGGACCGTACTGGAGGATGTCGTACACCGATAAACTCATCTTT. Protein product: CALGELMGGPYWRMSYTDKLIF.

This clone was seen a few times. The protein TCRdb gives is from a much larger clone and does not agree with this DNA's translation at residue 12, likely a read error; the protein shown here comes from the DNA. The chain employs TRDV1 and TRDJ3; D gene ambiguous. Germline V gene data show CDR1 as TSWWSYY and CDR2 as QGS. This CDR3 spans 19 amino acids. CDR3 loop: CALGESLLRFSCDTRQMFF. The CDR3 DNA is TGTGCTCTTGGGGAGTCTCTATTGAGATTCTCCTGTGACACCCGACAGATGTTTTTC.

This clone appeared many times. The protein that TCRdb holds for this DNA derives from a much larger clone and differs from the translated DNA at residue 6, which likely indicates a read error; the protein shown here is translated from the DNA. V and J are TRDV3 and TRDJ1, with D unresolved. The CDR3 has 16 amino acids. Germline assignment: CDR1 TVYSNPD and CDR2 GDNSRS (reference sequence). V lost 0 bases, J lost 0 bases, and 17 bases lay in between. The CDR3 bases are TGTGCCTTTAGGCACCCATCCTGGCAGTACACCGATAAACTCATCTTT. Translated: CAFRHPSWQYTDKLIF. The whole variable domain, remainder taken from reference TRDV3 and TRDJ1, is CDKVTQSSPDQTVASGSEVVLLCTYDTVYSNPDLFWYRIRPDYSFQFVFYGDNSRSEGADFTQGRFSVKHILTQKAFHLVISPVRTEDSATYYCAFRHPSWQYTDKLIFGKGTRVTVEP.

This clone has a handful of counts. The translation of this DNA and the TCRdb protein of a much larger clone differ at residue 7, probably owing to a read error; the protein shown here is translated from the DNA. The chain carries TRDV1 and TRDJ1; TRDD3 might be the D (6 bases). TCRdb supplies no J gene; here it was assigned by aligning the nucleotide sequence to germline. This CDR3 is built from 21 residues. The germline V gene encodes CDR1 TSWWSYY and CDR2 QGS. V lost 0 bases, J lost 1 base, and 27 bases lay in between. CDR3 nucleotides: TGTGCTCTTGGGGAACTAGCACCTCTGGGGTCCTCCAGTCAATGCACCGATAAACTCATCTTT. Amino acids: CALGELAPLGSSSQCTDKLIF.

This clone has a count of ten or more. This may be a read error, as it is one base from a much larger clone. Other DNA sequences from this sample encode an identical CDR3 as well. The V call is TRDV1, the J call TRDJ1, with 7 bases aligning to TRDD3. The J gene is absent in TCRdb and was assigned here via DNA matching to germline. CDR3 size: 21 residues. Per the germline V gene, CDR1 is TSWWSYY and CDR2 is QGS. The J segment lost 2 bases and the V segment lost 0 bases, leaving 21 bases of the junction unmatched. The CDR3 region has the DNA TGTGCTCTTGGGGAACTATTACTGTCGAGCGGTGGAACCTGGGGGACCGATAAACTCATCTTT. This gives the protein CALGELLLSSGGTWGTDKLIF.

Details on this clone: TCRdb's protein, taken from a much larger clone, differs from this DNA's translation at residue 6, likely owing to a read error; the protein displayed comes from the DNA. The chain employs TRDV3 and TRDJ1, with TRDD2 identical over 9 bases. TCRdb supplies no J gene; here it was assigned by aligning the nucleotide sequence to germline. This CDR3 has 21 residues. V was clipped by 1 base and J by 0 bases; unmatched bases: 24. CDR1 is TVYSNPD, CDR2 GDNSRS, per germline (reference sequence). Here the CDR3 reads CAFIGGAFLLNGGPYTDKLIF. The CDR3 bases are TGTGCCTTTATAGGAGGGGCCTTCCTACTGAACGGGGGGCCTTACACCGATAAACTCATCTTT.

Turning to this clone: A read error likely explains why the TCRdb protein, taken from a much larger clone, differs from this DNA's translation at residue 8; the protein shown is translated from the DNA. V and J are TRDV1 and TRDJ1; the match to TRDD3 covers 8 bases. TCRdb offers no J gene call, so here the DNA was matched to germline to obtain one. V shed 5 bases and J 0 bases; nucleotides not matched to a gene: 14. Germline values: CDR1 TSWWSYY, CDR2 QGS. The CDR3 covers 18 residues. The CDR3, as DNA: TGTGCTCTTGGGCTCAGGAGAAGGGGATACTTGTACACCGATAAACTCATCTTT. Protein: CALGLRRRGYLYTDKLIF.

This clone occurred a few times. One base separates it from a far larger clone, so it is likely a read error. Other DNA sequences in this specimen translate into the identical CDR3. The chain combines TRDV1 with TRDJ1; D gene uncertain. TCRdb gives no J gene; it was assigned here by matching the DNA to germline. The CDR3 consists of 19 residues. The V and J ends lost 0 bases and 2 bases respectively, with 22 bases between them. The germline V gene encodes CDR1 TSWWSYY and CDR2 QGS. The CDR3 region has the DNA TGTGCTCTTGGGGAACTATTGGGAGGTAGGACCCTCGTAACCGATAAACTCATCTTT. The encoded protein is CALGELLGGRTLVTDKLIF.

In its sample, this clone was seen a few times. TCRdb assigns this DNA the protein of a much larger clone, which departs from its translation at residue 15; this likely reflects a read error, and the protein shown comes from translating the DNA. This chain uses TRDV1 with TRDJ1, with 7 nucleotides matching TRDD2. CDR3 length: 19 amino acids. CDR1 TSWWSYY and CDR2 QGS come from the germline V gene. Unmatched junction bases numbered 24, after V lost 2 bases and J lost 9 bases. This chain's CDR3 is CALGEDPPLPQLSTGQLIF. The CDR3 coding sequence is TGTGCTCTTGGGGAAGATCCGCCCCTTCCTCAGTTGTCCACCGGGCAACTCATCTTT.